This T cell receptor beta chain was sequenced during a study of shared clonotypes between healthy human individuals. Selected positively for CCR7 and CD45RO-negative, naive CD8 cells excluded terminally differentiated effector memory CD45RA+ cells. Using immunoSEQ multiplex PCR, the repertoire was profiled, and TCRdb retains in-frame clones only, with some absent. Of around 1.9 million clones listed, 90% to 95% are singletons. This TCR came from a man aged 18 to 35 in good health. Some clones in this sample may be carry-over from other donors' samples. What was sequenced was naive CD8+ T cells from PBMCs.

CDR3 loop: CASSEVSVSGTPYEQYF. The CDR3 region has the DNA TGTGCCAGCAGTGAGGTGTCGGTAAGCGGTACCCCCTACGAGCAGTACTTC. The chain is built from TRBV6-1 and TRBJ2-7, with D maybe TRBD2 (5 bases). The CDR3 runs to 17 residues. The V end was cut by 3 bases, the J end by 2 bases, with 20 bases between. Germline values: CDR1 MNHNS, CDR2 SASEGT.